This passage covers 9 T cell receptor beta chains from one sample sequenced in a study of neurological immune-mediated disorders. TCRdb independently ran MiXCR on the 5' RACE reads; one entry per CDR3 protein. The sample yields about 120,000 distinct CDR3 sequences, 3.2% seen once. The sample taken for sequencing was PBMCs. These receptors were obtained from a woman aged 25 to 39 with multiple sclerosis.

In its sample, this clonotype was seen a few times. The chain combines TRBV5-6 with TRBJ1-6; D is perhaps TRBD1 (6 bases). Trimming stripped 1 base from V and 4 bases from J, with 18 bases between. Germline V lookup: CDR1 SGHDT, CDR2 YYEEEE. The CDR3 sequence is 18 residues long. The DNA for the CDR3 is TGTGCCAGCAGCTTGAAAGTCCTGGGCAGGGGTTATAATTCACCCCTCCACTTT. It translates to CASSLKVLGRGYNSPLHF.

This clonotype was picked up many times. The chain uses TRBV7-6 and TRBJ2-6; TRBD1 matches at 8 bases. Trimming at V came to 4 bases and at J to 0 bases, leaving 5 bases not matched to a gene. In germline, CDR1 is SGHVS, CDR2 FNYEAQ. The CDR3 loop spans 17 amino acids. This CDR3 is CASSSGQGLSGANVLTF. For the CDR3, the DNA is TGTGCCAGCAGCTCAGGACAGGGCCTCTCTGGGGCCAACGTCCTGACTTTC.

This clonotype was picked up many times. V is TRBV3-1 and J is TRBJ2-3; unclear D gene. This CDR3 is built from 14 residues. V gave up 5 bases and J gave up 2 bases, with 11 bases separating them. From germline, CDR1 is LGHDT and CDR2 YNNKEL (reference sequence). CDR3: CASSLRYNTDTQYF. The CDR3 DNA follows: TGTGCCAGCAGCTTGAGATATAACACAGATACGCAGTATTTT.

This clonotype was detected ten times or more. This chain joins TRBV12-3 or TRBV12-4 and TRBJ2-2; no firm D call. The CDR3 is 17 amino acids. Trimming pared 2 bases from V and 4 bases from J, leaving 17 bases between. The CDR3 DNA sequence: TGTGCCAGCAGTTTATATCGGTTGGGGTCTGTCACCGGGGAGCTGTTTTTT. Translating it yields CASSLYRLGSVTGELFF.

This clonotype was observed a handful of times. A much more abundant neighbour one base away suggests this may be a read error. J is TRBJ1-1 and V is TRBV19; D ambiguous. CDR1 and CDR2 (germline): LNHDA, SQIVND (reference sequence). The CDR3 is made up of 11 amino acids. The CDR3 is CDSSIGLEAFF. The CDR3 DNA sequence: TGTGACAGTAGTATAGGCCTTGAAGCTTTCTTT.

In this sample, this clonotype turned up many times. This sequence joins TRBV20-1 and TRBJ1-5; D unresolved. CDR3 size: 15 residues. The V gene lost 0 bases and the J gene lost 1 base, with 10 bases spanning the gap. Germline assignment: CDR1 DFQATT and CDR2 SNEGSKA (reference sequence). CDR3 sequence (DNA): TGCAGTGCTAGAGATGCCCGGGCCAGCAATCAGCCCCAGCATTTT. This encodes CSARDARASNQPQHF.

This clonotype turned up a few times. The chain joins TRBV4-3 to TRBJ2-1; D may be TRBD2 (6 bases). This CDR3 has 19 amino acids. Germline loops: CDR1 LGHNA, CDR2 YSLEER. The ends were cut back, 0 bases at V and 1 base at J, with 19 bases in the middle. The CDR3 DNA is TGCGCCAGCAGCCAAGATCCGAGGGGCGGGACGGCGTCCTACAATGAGCAGTTCTTC. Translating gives CASSQDPRGGTASYNEQFF.

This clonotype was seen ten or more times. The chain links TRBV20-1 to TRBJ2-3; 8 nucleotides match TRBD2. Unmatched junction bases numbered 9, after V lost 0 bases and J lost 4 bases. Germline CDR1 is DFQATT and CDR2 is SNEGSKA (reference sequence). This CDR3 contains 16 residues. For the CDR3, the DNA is TGCAGTGCTAGAGATTGGAAGCGGGAGTTCGCAGATACGCAGTATTTT. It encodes CSARDWKREFADTQYF.

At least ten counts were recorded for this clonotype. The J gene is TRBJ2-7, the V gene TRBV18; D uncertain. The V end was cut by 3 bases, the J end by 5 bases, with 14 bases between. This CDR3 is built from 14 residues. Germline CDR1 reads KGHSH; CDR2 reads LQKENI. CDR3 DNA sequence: TGTGCCAGCTCACCGGTAGGCTCCAAGGACGAGCAGTACTTC. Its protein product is CASSPVGSKDEQYF.